These 26 T cell receptor beta chains were sequenced from one sample in a study of blood T cell repertoires in COVID-19. TCRdb keeps only in-frame clones here, not all; method: immunoSEQ multiplex PCR. The profile shows over 110,000 clones, about four fifths of them singletons. The sequenced sample was PBMCs or T cells enriched from blood (not recorded which). The receptor source for this set is a man aged 40-55 years with acute COVID-19.

This clone has more than one count but fewer than ten. J is TRBJ1-2 and V is TRBV6-5, with 7 bases lining up with TRBD1. Germline CDR1 reads MNHEY; CDR2 reads SVGAGI. The length of the CDR3 is 14 residues. With 7 bases clipped from V and 3 bases from J, the junction kept 8 bases outside the gene matches. The CDR3 coding sequence is TGTGCCAGCACCAACCCCGGGACAGACTATGGCTACACCTTC. As protein: CASTNPGTDYGYTF.

The chain has TRBV5-1 and TRBJ2-5, with 8 bases fitting TRBD1. Germline CDR1 SGHRS, CDR2 YFSETQ. With 2 bases clipped from V and 5 bases from J, the junction kept 8 bases outside the gene matches. The CDR3 runs 15 residues. The CDR3 protein is CASSFSGTGRETQYF. The CDR3 region has the DNA TGCGCCAGCAGCTTCTCCGGGACAGGACGGGAGACCCAGTACTTC.

The rearrangement links TRBV28 to TRBJ2-1; 7 nucleotides match TRBD1. Losses at the gene ends were 6 bases for V and 1 base for J; bases not matched to a gene: 9. Germline lookup yields CDR1 MDHEN and CDR2 SYDVKM. The CDR3 length is 16 residues. CDR3 in DNA: TGTGCCAGCAGCTCTCCCTGGGGACAGTCCTACAATGAGCAGTTCTTC. As protein: CASSSPWGQSYNEQFF.

V usage is TRBV7-8 and J usage is TRBJ2-7; the match to TRBD1 covers 9 bases. This CDR3 has 14 amino acids. Losses at the gene ends were 5 bases for V and 5 bases for J; bases not matched to a gene: 7. Per the germline V gene, CDR1 is SGHVS and CDR2 is FQNEAQ. CDR3 sequence reads: CASSPGTGLNEQYF. The CDR3 DNA reads as TGTGCCAGCAGCCCGGGGACAGGGTTGAACGAGCAGTACTTC.

This chain uses TRBV5-1 with TRBJ2-1; TRBD1 matches at 8 bases. V shed 4 bases, J shed 4 bases, and the junction held 7 bases outside the gene matches. Germline CDR1 reads SGHRS; CDR2 reads YFSETQ. The CDR3 has 15 residues. CDR3 protein: CASSPIWTGYNEQFF. DNA for the CDR3: TGCGCCAGCAGCCCAATCTGGACAGGGTACAATGAGCAGTTCTTC.

V is TRBV7-2 and J is TRBJ1-6; the match to TRBD1 covers 8 bases. From germline, CDR1 is SGHTA and CDR2 FQGNSA. V was clipped by 1 base and J by 6 bases; unmatched bases: 2. There are 15 residues in the CDR3. CDR3 amino acids: CASSLVGQGNSPLHF. The DNA of the CDR3 is TGTGCCAGCAGCTTAGTCGGACAGGGTAATTCACCCCTCCACTTT.

This chain uses TRBV4-3 with TRBJ1-3; D is unclear. With 1 base removed from V and 2 bases from J, the gap between germline ends came to 9 bases. Germline V gene lookup returns CDR1 LGHNA and CDR2 YSLEER. The CDR3 is 15 amino acids. CDR3 sequence: CASSQVRGTGNTIYF. The CDR3 coding sequence is TGCGCCAGCAGCCAAGTACGGGGTACTGGAAACACCATATATTTT.

The chain recombines TRBV7-2 with TRBJ2-3, with 10 bases identical to TRBD2. V dropped 3 bases and J dropped 4; count of bases not matched to a gene: 4. This CDR3 is 15 amino acids long. Germline CDR1 and CDR2: SGHTA and FQGNSA. The CDR3 region is CASSLSGREADTQYF. In DNA form, the CDR3 reads TGTGCCAGCAGCTTGAGCGGGAGGGAGGCAGATACGCAGTATTTT.

J is TRBJ1-4 and V is TRBV15; possibly TRBD1 for D (5 bases). V lost 9 bases, J lost 8 bases, and 28 bases lay in between. Germline lookup yields CDR1 LNHNV and CDR2 YYDKDF (reference sequence). This CDR3 has 17 amino acids. This CDR3 is CATANRDRGTLWEKLFF. In DNA, the CDR3 is TGTGCCACGGCTAACCGGGACCGGGGGACTTTGTGGGAAAAACTGTTTTTT.

The chain links TRBV15 to TRBJ2-5; 11 bases align to TRBD2. V dropped 5 bases and J dropped 5; count of bases not matched to a gene: 7. Germline CDR1 is LNHNV and CDR2 is YYDKDF (reference sequence). The CDR3 consists of 15 residues. CDR3 residues: CATSELAGALETQYF. The CDR3 DNA reads TGTGCCACCAGCGAACTAGCGGGAGCTTTGGAGACCCAGTACTTC. The whole variable domain, remainder taken from reference TRBV15 and TRBJ2-5, is DAMVIQNPRYQVTQFGKPVTLSCSQTLNHNVMYWYQQKSSQAPKLLFHYYDKDFNNEADTPDNFQSRRPNTSFCFLDIRSPGLGDTAMYLCATSELAGALETQYFGPGTRLLVL.

The CDR3 DNA is TGTGCCAGCAGCGGACAGAACTATGGCTACACCTTC. Residues: CASSGQNYGYTF. The chain carries TRBV28 and TRBJ1-2; tentative D call: TRBD1 (6 bases). V lost 6 bases, J lost 2 bases, and 7 bases lay in between. Germline V lookup: CDR1 MDHEN, CDR2 SYDVKM. The CDR3 is made up of 12 amino acids.

The chain has TRBV6-1 and TRBJ2-7, with a possible D match to TRBD1 (6 bases). Trimming pared 3 bases from V and 1 base from J, leaving 19 bases between. Germline V lookup: CDR1 MNHNS, CDR2 SASEGT. CDR3 length equals 17 residues. This chain's CDR3 is CASSERPGAALSYEQYF. CDR3 nucleotides: TGTGCCAGCAGTGAGCGCCCAGGGGCCGCCCTTTCCTACGAGCAGTACTTC.

The chain uses TRBV14 and TRBJ2-7; no clear D. CDR1 is SGHDN, CDR2 FVKESK, per germline. The CDR3 runs 15 residues. The V gene lost 1 base and the J gene lost 0 bases, with 10 bases spanning the gap. The CDR3 reads CASSQGSLSSYEQYF. In DNA, the CDR3 is TGTGCCAGCAGCCAAGGTAGCCTGAGCTCCTACGAGCAGTACTTC.

The CDR3 spells CASSLEGATTEAFF. CDR3 nucleotides: TGTGCCAGCAGCTTAGAGGGGGCAACCACTGAAGCTTTCTTT. The chain uses TRBV7-2 and TRBJ1-1; 7 bases match TRBD1. Germline trimming cut 1 base from V and 4 bases from J; bases unmatched to any gene: 3. The CDR3 totals 14 residues. CDR1 is SGHTA and CDR2 is FQGNSA in the germline V gene. Using reference TRBV7-2 and TRBJ1-1 for the parts outside the CDR3, the full variable domain is GAGVSQSPSNKVTEKGKDVELRCDPISGHTALYWYRQSLGQGLEFLIYFQGNSAPDKSGLPSDRFSAERTGGSVSTLTIQRTQQEDSAVYLCASSLEGATTEAFFGQGTRLTVV.

This chain uses TRBV28 with TRBJ2-3; 10 bases agree with TRBD1. This CDR3 has 12 amino acids. The germline V gene has CDR1 MDHEN and CDR2 SYDVKM. With 10 bases clipped from V and 6 bases from J, the junction kept 4 bases outside the gene matches. The CDR3 is CATDRGLDTQYF. The DNA for the CDR3 is TGTGCCACCGACAGGGGGCTGGATACGCAGTATTTT.

This rearrangement joins TRBV30 to TRBJ2-7; D may be TRBD1 (5 bases). The germline V gene has CDR1 GTSNPN and CDR2 SVGIG (reference sequence). Trimming removed 2 bases at V and 4 bases at J, with 9 bases between. This CDR3 is built from 12 residues. The CDR3 loop is CAWSTQGYEQYF. As DNA, the CDR3 is TGTGCCTGGAGTACCCAGGGTTACGAGCAGTACTTC.

The V call is TRBV11-2, the J call TRBJ2-7, with 8 nucleotides matching TRBD1. The CDR3 is made up of 16 amino acids. Looked up from germline, CDR1 is SGHAT and CDR2 is FQNNGV. Trimming took 5 bases from V and 2 from J; bases not matched to a gene: 11. Here the CDR3 reads CASSPRPGQGTYEQYF. DNA of the CDR3: TGTGCCAGCAGCCCTCGCCCAGGACAGGGAACCTACGAGCAGTACTTC.

J is TRBJ2-5 and V is TRBV28; 12 positions match TRBD2. The CDR3 length is 15 residues. J was trimmed by 5 bases and V by 6 bases; bases with no gene match: 7. Germline V lookup: CDR1 MDHEN, CDR2 SYDVKM. The CDR3, as DNA: TGTGCCAGCAGCGTCGGACTAGCGGGATCGGAGACCCAGTACTTC. This codes for CASSVGLAGSETQYF.

This chain links TRBV5-8 with TRBJ1-4, with 8 bases that match TRBD1. With 4 bases clipped from V and 0 bases from J, the junction kept 8 bases outside the gene matches. Germline V gene data show CDR1 as SGHTS and CDR2 as YDEGEE. The CDR3 runs to 17 residues. The CDR3 sequence: CASSPTGESATNEKLFF. In DNA, the CDR3 is TGTGCCAGCAGCCCGACAGGGGAGTCTGCAACTAATGAAAAACTGTTTTTT.

Here the CDR3 DNA reads TGTGCCAGTAGTATAGAGACAATGAACACTGAAGCTTTCTTT. Its translation: CASSIETMNTEAFF. The rearrangement links TRBV19 to TRBJ1-1, with D unclear. Trimming left V 0 bases short and J 0 bases short, with 5 bases between. This CDR3 region has 14 residues. The germline V gene has CDR1 LNHDA and CDR2 SQIVND (reference sequence).

The V call is TRBV4-1, the J call TRBJ2-7, with a tentative D call TRBD2 (5 bases). The CDR3 has 11 residues. Trimming shortened V by 4 bases and J by 7 bases, and 8 bases separated the two germline ends. Germline-derived CDR1 and CDR2 are MGHRA and YSYEKL. CDR3 in DNA: TGCGCCAGCAGCCGTTCGGGAGAGCAGTACTTC. It yields the protein CASSRSGEQYF.

The chain combines TRBV4-3 with TRBJ2-1, with 8 positions matching TRBD2. The CDR3 is made up of 15 amino acids. V lost 0 bases and J lost 7; bases outside the gene matches: 5. Germline V lookup: CDR1 LGHNA, CDR2 YSLEER. This chain's CDR3 is CASSQDRSSGNEQFF. The CDR3 DNA reads as TGCGCCAGCAGCCAAGATCGGTCTAGCGGGAATGAGCAGTTCTTC.

J is TRBJ1-1 and V is TRBV5-1, with TRBD1 as a possible D gene (6 bases). Per germline, CDR1 SGHRS and CDR2 YFSETQ. The CDR3 spans 13 residues. Trimming took off 6 bases at V and 5 bases at J, with 14 bases between the two ends. CDR3 loop: CASMTGLGTEAFF. For the CDR3, the DNA is TGCGCCAGCATGACAGGTCTGGGGACTGAAGCTTTCTTT.

The chain has TRBV7-9 and TRBJ1-1, with 7 bases that match TRBD1. The CDR3 runs to 13 residues. CDR1 is SEHNR and CDR2 is FQNEAQ in the germline V gene (reference sequence). V gave up 4 bases and J gave up 11 bases; unmatched junction bases: 10. CDR3 nucleotides: TGTGCCAGCAGCTCACGACAGGGACTCTCGGCTTTCTTT. Its protein is CASSSRQGLSAFF.

The CDR3 here is CWSRVTSESYEQYF. CDR3 sequence (DNA): TGTTGGAGCAGGGTGACTTCGGAGTCCTACGAGCAGTACTTC. This chain links TRBV6-5 with TRBJ2-7, with a possible D match to TRBD1 (5 bases). From germline, CDR1 is MNHEY and CDR2 SVGAGI. CDR3 size: 14 residues.

The rearrangement uses TRBV18 and TRBJ2-3, with 7 bases fitting TRBD1. With 6 bases clipped from V and 5 bases from J, the junction kept 8 bases outside the gene matches. Per the germline V gene, CDR1 is KGHSH and CDR2 is LQKENI. This CDR3 spans 14 amino acids. The CDR3 spells CASSRDRAGDTQYF. The CDR3, as DNA: TGTGCCAGCTCTCGCGACAGGGCCGGAGATACGCAGTATTTT.